This entry concerns a single T cell receptor (beta chain). Its antigen is not known. This record belongs to a study of T cell responses to AZD1222 COVID-19 vaccine. At the level of the study: Pooled in the analysis were second doses at about 4 or about 12 weeks. Whole-study results and caveats: Spike was spanned by vaccine-associated CD4 TCRs, which were dominant at 160-218 and 743-854. Just a handful of AZD1222 recipients were seropositive at baseline.

Sequenced by immunoSEQ multiplex PCR; TCRdb stores in-frame clones only, minus some. The sample has some 100,000 clones, more than 75% seen once. This clonotype originated in an adult in good health. The sample consisted of peripheral blood, taken on day 0 of AZD1222 vaccination.

CDR3 in amino acids: CASSLAGEPTEAFF. CDR3 in DNA: TGTGCCAGCAGCCTTGCCGGGGAGCCCACTGAAGCTTTCTTT. The rearrangement uses TRBV7-2 and TRBJ1-1; D remains unclear. CDR1 and CDR2 (germline): SGHTA, FQGNSA. V lost 5 bases and J 4 bases, leaving 14 bases between the germline ends. The CDR3 is 14 amino acids.